Shown below are 8 T cell receptor beta chains from a single sample sequenced in a study of blood T cell repertoires in COVID-19. Repertoires were generated with immunoSEQ multiplex PCR, while TCRdb's copy carries only in-frame clones and drops some. Altogether around 30,000 clones are present, 85% to 95% being singletons, with the ten largest covering roughly 4%. Material for sequencing was peripheral blood. The receptor set was obtained from a human donor with active COVID-19. The donor label of this sample is uncertain.

The chain uses TRBV3-1 (or the pseudogene TRBV3-2) and TRBJ2-2; D may be TRBD1 (6 bases). Germline assignment: CDR1 LGHDT and CDR2 YNNKEL (reference sequence). Trimming took 4 bases from V and 4 from J, leaving 10 bases between them. The CDR3 spans 14 residues. The CDR3 loop reads CASSPGHTTGELFF. DNA for the CDR3: TGTGCCAGCAGCCCGGGACACACCACCGGGGAGCTGTTTTTT.

V usage is TRBV3-1 (or the pseudogene TRBV3-2) and J usage is TRBJ2-1; 10 bases fit TRBD1. V shed 4 bases, J shed 7 bases, and the junction held 4 bases outside the gene matches. CDR1 is LGHDT and CDR2 is YNNKEL in the germline V gene (reference sequence). The CDR3 has 14 amino acids. The CDR3 here is CASSPRTGGNEQFF. The CDR3 DNA sequence: TGTGCCAGCAGCCCTCGGACAGGGGGGAATGAGCAGTTCTTC.

V is TRBV14 and J is TRBJ1-2, with D possibly being TRBD1 (5 bases). This CDR3 spans 13 amino acids. CDR1 and CDR2 (germline): SGHDN, FVKESK. The ends were cut back, 6 bases at V and 8 bases at J, with 16 bases in the middle. In DNA, the CDR3 is TGTGCCAGCAGTCCGGCCCCAACAGGAGGCTACACCTTC. Protein: CASSPAPTGGYTF.

The rearrangement joins TRBV9 to TRBJ2-7; D is possibly TRBD1 (6 bases). The CDR3 runs 14 residues. Trimming removed 4 bases from V and 3 bases from J, with 14 bases in between. In germline, CDR1 is SGDLS, CDR2 YYNGEE. This chain's CDR3 is CASSPQTGFYEQYF. Written as DNA, the CDR3 is TGTGCCAGCAGCCCGCAAACAGGGTTCTACGAGCAGTACTTC.

The J gene is TRBJ1-3, the V gene TRBV7-9, with TRBD1 identical over 10 bases. Germline assignment: CDR1 SEHNR and CDR2 FQNEAQ (reference sequence). The CDR3 length is 17 residues. Trimming cost V 1 base and J 2 bases; bases outside gene matches: 5. CDR3 region: CASSLGGTGEPGNTIYF. CDR3 nucleotides: TGTGCCAGCAGCTTAGGTGGGACAGGGGAGCCTGGAAACACCATATATTTT.

The rearrangement joins TRBV30 to TRBJ2-2; 8 bases match TRBD2. The CDR3 has 14 residues. V shed 4 bases, J shed 4 bases, and the junction held 5 bases outside the gene matches. Per the germline V gene, CDR1 is GTSNPN and CDR2 is SVGIG (reference sequence). For the CDR3, the DNA is TGTGCCTGGACAGGACTAGCCGGCACCGGGGAGCTGTTTTTT. Its protein product is CAWTGLAGTGELFF.

The genes are TRBV5-5 and TRBJ2-2, with 7 bases aligning to TRBD1. V trimming: 2 bases; J trimming: 7 bases; junction bases outside the gene matches: 2. The CDR3 extends over 13 amino acids. Germline loops: CDR1 SGHKS, CDR2 YYEKEE (reference sequence). CDR3 sequence: CASSLGGVGELFF. For the CDR3, the DNA is TGTGCCAGCAGCTTAGGGGGCGTCGGGGAGCTGTTTTTT.

The chain recombines TRBV7-9 with TRBJ2-5, with D perhaps matching TRBD2 (6 bases). Germline assignment: CDR1 SEHNR and CDR2 FQNEAQ (reference sequence). V dropped 2 bases and J dropped 5 bases, with 12 bases sitting between them. The CDR3 loop spans 14 amino acids. Here the CDR3 DNA reads TGTGCCAGCAGCTTATCGGGGAGGTGGGAGACCCAGTACTTC. It translates to CASSLSGRWETQYF.